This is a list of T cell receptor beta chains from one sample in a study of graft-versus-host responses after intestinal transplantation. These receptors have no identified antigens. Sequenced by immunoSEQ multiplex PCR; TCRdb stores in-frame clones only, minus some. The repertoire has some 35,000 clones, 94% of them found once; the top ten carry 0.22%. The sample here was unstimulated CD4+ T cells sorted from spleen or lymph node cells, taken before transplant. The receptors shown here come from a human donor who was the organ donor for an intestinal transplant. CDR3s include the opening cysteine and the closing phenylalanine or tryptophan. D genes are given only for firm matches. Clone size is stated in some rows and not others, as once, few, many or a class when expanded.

CDR3 DNA: TGTGCCAGCAGCCGATCCTCGGGGGGCAATTATCAGCCCCAGCATTTT
CDR3 protein: CASSRSSGGNYQPQHF
J gene: TRBJ1-5
V gene: TRBV5-6
clone size: once
D gene: .

CDR3 DNA: TGTGCCTGGGCTGGCGGACAGCTATTCAACACTGAAGCTTTCTTT
CDR3 protein: CAWAGGQLFNTEAFF
J gene: TRBJ1-1
V gene: TRBV30
clone size: once
D gene: .

CDR3 DNA: TGTGCCAGCAGTCAAACAGGGAACACTGAAGCTTTCTTT
CDR3 protein: CASSQTGNTEAFF
J gene: TRBJ1-1
V gene: TRBV6-4
clone size: .
D gene: .

CDR3 DNA: TGTGCCAGCAGGAGAGGACTAGCGGGGGCCCCCGAGTGGAACATTCAGTACTTC
CDR3 protein: CASRRGLAGAPEWNIQYF
J gene: TRBJ2-4
V gene: TRBV2
clone size: few
D gene: TRBD2

CDR3 DNA: TGTGCCAGCAGCTTACGCGGGGGCACTGAAGCTTTCTTT
CDR3 protein: CASSLRGGTEAFF
J gene: TRBJ1-1
V gene: TRBV11-2
clone size: .
D gene: .

CDR3 DNA: TGTGCCAGCAGCTTAGGGGACAGCCGCTACGAGCAGTACTTC
CDR3 protein: CASSLGDSRYEQYF
J gene: TRBJ2-7
V gene: TRBV7-2
clone size: .
D gene: TRBD1

CDR3 DNA: TGTGCCTACGACAGGGTGACCACTGAAGCTTTCTTT
CDR3 protein: CAYDRVTTEAFF
J gene: TRBJ1-1
V gene: TRBV30
clone size: .
D gene: TRBD1

CDR3 DNA: TGTGCCAGCATTACCCCCCCCGGGGGCAGGGTGAACACTGAAGCTTTCTTT
CDR3 protein: CASITPPGGRVNTEAFF
J gene: TRBJ1-1
V gene: TRBV2
clone size: once
D gene: .

CDR3 DNA: TGTGCCAGCAGTGTGGATACAGCTAACTATGGCTACACCTTC
CDR3 protein: CASSVDTANYGYTF
J gene: TRBJ1-2
V gene: TRBV25-1
clone size: .
D gene: .

CDR3 DNA: TGTGCCAGCAGCCAAGATCCGGGGCCAACTAATGAAAAACTGTTTTTT
CDR3 protein: CASSQDPGPTNEKLFF
J gene: TRBJ1-4
V gene: TRBV4-2
clone size: .
D gene: .

CDR3 DNA: TGTGCCAGCAGCTTCCCCCAGACAGGGGCGAACACTGAAGCTTTCTTT
CDR3 protein: CASSFPQTGANTEAFF
J gene: TRBJ1-1
V gene: TRBV11-2
clone size: once
D gene: TRBD1

CDR3 DNA: TGCGCCAGCAGCTTGTCCGGGGGGGCAAATGAGCAGTTCTTC
CDR3 protein: CASSLSGGANEQFF
J gene: TRBJ2-1
V gene: TRBV5-1
clone size: once
D gene: TRBD2

CDR3 DNA: TGTGCCAGCAGCGACCGCCCGGACAGCTCTGGAAACACCATATATTTT
CDR3 protein: CASSDRPDSSGNTIYF
J gene: TRBJ1-3
V gene: TRBV21-1
clone size: few
D gene: .

CDR3 DNA: TGTGCCAGCAGTGCCCCAGCGGGGGTAAGAGAGACCCAGTACTTC
CDR3 protein: CASSAPAGVRETQYF
J gene: TRBJ2-5
V gene: TRBV2
clone size: .
D gene: TRBD2

CDR3 DNA: TGTGCCAGCAGTGAAGCGCAGGGAAATCAGCCCCAGCATTTT
CDR3 protein: CASSEAQGNQPQHF
J gene: TRBJ1-5
V gene: TRBV2
clone size: .
D gene: .

CDR3 DNA: TGTGCCAGCAGTCCGGACAGGGGGACCTACAATGAGCAGTTCTTC
CDR3 protein: CASSPDRGTYNEQFF
J gene: TRBJ2-1
V gene: TRBV6-5
clone size: .
D gene: TRBD1

CDR3 DNA: TGCGCCAGCAGCCAAGTGGACAGGGGAGAGACCCAGTACTTC
CDR3 protein: CASSQVDRGETQYF
J gene: TRBJ2-5
V gene: TRBV4-1
clone size: .
D gene: TRBD1

CDR3 DNA: TGTGCCAGTAGTGACACTAACTATGGCTACACCTTC
CDR3 protein: CASSDTNYGYTF
J gene: TRBJ1-2
V gene: TRBV19
clone size: .
D gene: .

CDR3 DNA: TGTGCCAGCAGCTTAGATCGCGGGACCACCTATGGCTACACCTTC
CDR3 protein: CASSLDRGTTYGYTF
J gene: TRBJ1-2
V gene: TRBV11-2
clone size: .
D gene: .

CDR3 DNA: TGTGCCAGCAGCCAAGTACCCACCGGGGAGCTGTTTTTT
CDR3 protein: CASSQVPTGELFF
J gene: TRBJ2-2
V gene: TRBV14
clone size: .
D gene: .

CDR3 DNA: TGCAGCGTGGACAGGGGGCAAAATGAAAAACTGTTTTTT
CDR3 protein: CSVDRGQNEKLFF
J gene: TRBJ1-4
V gene: TRBV29-1
clone size: .
D gene: TRBD1

CDR3 DNA: TGTGCCAGCAGTCCCTCGCCTCCAAACATTCAGTACTTC
CDR3 protein: CASSPSPPNIQYF
J gene: TRBJ2-4
V gene: TRBV27
clone size: .
D gene: .

CDR3 DNA: TGTGCCAGCAACGGACAGGGGGCGGGCGAGCAGTACTTC
CDR3 protein: CASNGQGAGEQYF
J gene: TRBJ2-7
V gene: TRBV9
clone size: .
D gene: TRBD1

CDR3 DNA: TGTGCCAGCAGCCCCAGGGTGCGGGGGCACCTTATCATTAACTATGGCTACACCTTC
CDR3 protein: CASSPRVRGHLIINYGYTF
J gene: TRBJ1-2
V gene: TRBV5-6
clone size: .
D gene: .

CDR3 DNA: TGTGCCAGCAGTTCACAGAGATCTAACTATGGCTACACCTTC
CDR3 protein: CASSSQRSNYGYTF
J gene: TRBJ1-2
V gene: TRBV28
clone size: .
D gene: .

CDR3 DNA: TGTGCCACCAGCAGAGGACCGGGACAGCCGATTTATTTT
CDR3 protein: CATSRGPGQPIYF
J gene: TRBJ2-3
V gene: TRBV15
clone size: .
D gene: TRBD1

CDR3 DNA: TGTGCCAGCAGCCTCCGACTAGCGGGGGGCCAGGAGCAGTTCTTC
CDR3 protein: CASSLRLAGGQEQFF
J gene: TRBJ2-1
V gene: TRBV9
clone size: .
D gene: TRBD2

CDR3 DNA: TGCGCCAGCAGCTTGGGTGACAGGAACTATGGCTACACCTTC
CDR3 protein: CASSLGDRNYGYTF
J gene: TRBJ1-2
V gene: TRBV5-1
clone size: .
D gene: .

CDR3 DNA: TGTGCCAGCAGTTCCCGAGGCTATCCCAACACCGGGGAGCTGTTTTTT
CDR3 protein: CASSSRGYPNTGELFF
J gene: TRBJ2-2
V gene: TRBV6-6
clone size: .
D gene: .

CDR3 DNA: TGCAGCGTTGTGCGGGGGACCAGAACAGATACGCAGTATTTT
CDR3 protein: CSVVRGTRTDTQYF
J gene: TRBJ2-3
V gene: TRBV29-1
clone size: .
D gene: TRBD2

CDR3 DNA: TGTGCCAGCTCAATCCGGGGGGCAGTCGCCCGGGACACTGAAGCTTTCTTT
CDR3 protein: CASSIRGAVARDTEAFF
J gene: TRBJ1-1
V gene: TRBV18
clone size: .
D gene: .

CDR3 DNA: TGCGCCAGCAGCTTGGTGGCAGGGATCAGAACCGGGGAGCTGTTTTTT
CDR3 protein: CASSLVAGIRTGELFF
J gene: TRBJ2-2
V gene: TRBV5-1
clone size: .
D gene: .

CDR3 DNA: TGTGCCAGCAGTTGGTTGAAGGGGAACTATGGCTACACCTTC
CDR3 protein: CASSWLKGNYGYTF
J gene: TRBJ1-2
V gene: TRBV28
clone size: .
D gene: .

CDR3 DNA: TGTGCCAGCAGCTTCACAGGGGGCTATGGCTACACCTTC
CDR3 protein: CASSFTGGYGYTF
J gene: TRBJ1-2
V gene: TRBV5-5
clone size: .
D gene: TRBD1

CDR3 DNA: TGCGCCAGCAGTGAAGGGTACTCTGAAGCTTTCTTT
CDR3 protein: CASSEGYSEAFF
J gene: TRBJ1-1
V gene: TRBV10-2
clone size: .
D gene: .

CDR3 DNA: TGTGCCAGCAGCCAGACGAGGACAGCTTACGAGCAGTACTTC
CDR3 protein: CASSQTRTAYEQYF
J gene: TRBJ2-7
V gene: TRBV11-3
clone size: .
D gene: .

CDR3 DNA: TGTGCCAGCAGTTTGGGACTAGCGGGGGGGATCACAGATACGCAGTATTTT
CDR3 protein: CASSLGLAGGITDTQYF
J gene: TRBJ2-3
V gene: TRBV28
clone size: .
D gene: TRBD2

CDR3 DNA: TGTGCCAGCAGGCACAGGGCCAAAAACATTCAGTACTTC
CDR3 protein: CASRHRAKNIQYF
J gene: TRBJ2-4
V gene: TRBV28
clone size: .
D gene: .

CDR3 DNA: TGTGCCAGTAGTCTATACCCTGAAAAACTGTTTTTT
CDR3 protein: CASSLYPEKLFF
J gene: TRBJ1-4
V gene: TRBV19
clone size: .
D gene: .

CDR3 DNA: TGTGCCAGCAGCGTAGGGGGAGGGTACGTATATACGCAGTATTTT
CDR3 protein: CASSVGGGYVYTQYF
J gene: TRBJ2-3
V gene: TRBV9
clone size: .
D gene: TRBD2

CDR3 DNA: TGTGCCAGCAGTGACTCGACAGGGAGCACAGATACGCAGTATTTT
CDR3 protein: CASSDSTGSTDTQYF
J gene: TRBJ2-3
V gene: TRBV6-4
clone size: .
D gene: TRBD1

CDR3 DNA: TGTGCCAGCAGTGTTAGGGGAGGATTTGCGGGGCAAGGGACTGAAGCTTTCTTT
CDR3 protein: CASSVRGGFAGQGTEAFF
J gene: TRBJ1-1
V gene: TRBV2
clone size: .
D gene: .

CDR3 DNA: TGTGCCAGCAGTCAAGTCGAGCTGAGTCAAAGTCGGGCCAACGTCCTGACTTTC
CDR3 protein: CASSQVELSQSRANVLTF
J gene: TRBJ2-6
V gene: TRBV13
clone size: .
D gene: .

CDR3 DNA: TGTGCCAGCAGCTCCCGACAGGGAGATACGCAGTATTTT
CDR3 protein: CASSSRQGDTQYF
J gene: TRBJ2-3
V gene: TRBV14
clone size: .
D gene: TRBD1